The 15 T cell receptor beta chains below come from one sample, sequenced in a study of T cells in Graves' hyperthyroidism and ophthalmopathy. It was RNA transcripts that yielded the amplified TCR beta CDR3 regions. When the TCR CDR3 underwent first-round RT-PCR, the HTBI primer set was used. TCRdb reprocessed the multiplex PCR reads via MiXCR and lists one record per CDR3 protein. The sample has 350,000 to 400,000 distinct CDR3 sequences, about 15% seen once; the top ten hold approximately 32%. Material for sequencing was blood. These receptors were taken from a woman younger than 45 with Graves' hyperthyroidism.

This clonotype was seen repeatedly, ten times or more. The chain employs TRBV30 and TRBJ2-5; D unresolved. The CDR3 is 12 amino acids. Germline V CDR1 and CDR2: GTSNPN, SVGIG (reference sequence). The V end lost 2 bases, the J end lost 3 bases, and 7 bases lay between the germline ends. The chain's CDR3 is CAWSSSKETQYF. The CDR3, as DNA: TGTGCCTGGAGTTCGAGCAAAGAGACCCAGTACTTC.

This clonotype came up a few times. This sequence may be a read error, since a much larger clone differs from it by one base. This chain links TRBV28 with TRBJ2-7; TRBD2 aligns across 8 bases. Trimming cost V 8 bases and J 3 bases; bases outside gene matches: 6. This CDR3 is 13 amino acids long. In germline, CDR1 is MDHEN, CDR2 SYDVKM. CDR3 in amino acids: CASSGGTFYEQYF. DNA of the CDR3: TGTGCCAGCTCGGGGGGGACCTTCTACGAGCAGTACTTC.

This clonotype was seen many times. The rearrangement links TRBV2 to TRBJ2-7; maybe TRBD2 (5 bases). V was trimmed by 5 bases and J by 3 bases, leaving 23 bases between them. The CDR3 contains 17 residues. Germline CDR1 and CDR2: SNHLY and FYNNEI. CDR3 nucleotide sequence: TGTGCCAGCAGTCGGGGTCTTGGGTTTTCACCCTTCTACGAGCAGTACTTC. This gives the protein CASSRGLGFSPFYEQYF.

CDR3 loop: CASSQDHLAGGGEQYF. The CDR3 DNA is TGCGCCAGCAGCCAAGATCATCTAGCGGGAGGAGGGGAGCAGTACTTC. The gene calls are TRBV4-1 and TRBJ2-7; 11 bases map to TRBD2. With 0 bases clipped from V and 7 bases from J, the junction kept 8 bases outside the gene matches. CDR1 and CDR2 (germline): MGHRA, YSYEKL. This CDR3 is built from 16 residues.

This clonotype was counted only a few times. The chain uses TRBV6-1 and TRBJ1-5, with 8 bases identical to TRBD1. Germline V CDR1 and CDR2: MNHNS, SASEGT. With 6 bases clipped from V and 1 base from J, the junction kept 2 bases outside the gene matches. The CDR3 totals 14 residues. The CDR3 is CASRTGASNQPQHF. The CDR3 DNA follows: TGTGCCAGCAGGACAGGGGCCAGCAATCAGCCCCAGCATTTT.

This clonotype was seen a few times. This sequence joins TRBV7-6 and TRBJ1-1; 7 bases align to TRBD1. The CDR3 loop spans 14 amino acids. V shed 5 bases and J 3 bases; nucleotides not matched to a gene: 6. CDR1 is SGHVS, CDR2 FNYEAQ, per germline. The CDR3 spells CASSMGQHDTEAFF. CDR3 nucleotides: TGTGCCAGCAGCATGGGACAGCATGACACTGAAGCTTTCTTT.

This clonotype appeared many times. This rearrangement joins TRBV3-1 to TRBJ2-7, with a possible D match to TRBD2 (6 bases). Looked up from germline, CDR1 is LGHDT and CDR2 is YNNKEL (reference sequence). This CDR3 spans 14 amino acids. Trimming took off 3 bases at V and 4 bases at J, with 13 bases between the two ends. This CDR3 reads CASSQEGLSYEQYF. The CDR3, as DNA: TGTGCCAGCAGCCAGGAGGGCCTCAGTTACGAGCAGTACTTC.

This clonotype was counted between two and nine times. The chain couples TRBV3-1 to TRBJ1-2; D is perhaps TRBD1 (6 bases). The V and J ends lost 1 base and 6 bases respectively, with 30 bases between them. CDR1 LGHDT and CDR2 YNNKEL come from the germline V gene (reference sequence). This CDR3 region has 20 residues. This CDR3 is CASSQVVLWGQHNQGNGYTF. In nucleotides, the CDR3 is TGTGCCAGCAGCCAAGTTGTCTTGTGGGGACAACACAATCAGGGCAATGGCTACACCTTC. Full variable domain (remainder filled in from reference TRBV3-1 and TRBJ1-2): DTAVSQTPKYLVTQMGNDKSIKCEQNLGHDTMYWYKQDSKKFLKIMFSYNNKELIINETVPNRFSPKSPDKAHLNLHINSLELGDSAVYFCASSQVVLWGQHNQGNGYTFGSGTRLTVV.

A remark on this clonotype: Possible read error: a much larger clone is one base away. The chain carries TRBV20-1 and TRBJ2-1, with TRBD1 as a possible D gene (6 bases). TRBJ2-7 matches the DNA end more closely, so the J call is doubtful. The CDR3 has 14 residues. CDR1 is DFQATT and CDR2 is SNEGSKA in the germline V gene (reference sequence). The CDR3 region is CSATGVVNYNEQYF. The CDR3, as DNA: TGCAGTGCTACAGGGGTTGTGAACTACAATGAGCAGTACTTC.

The chain recombines TRBV20-1 with TRBJ1-3; the match to TRBD1 covers 8 bases. Germline values: CDR1 DFQATT, CDR2 SNEGSKA (reference sequence). With 6 bases clipped from V and 9 bases from J, the junction kept 10 bases outside the gene matches. The CDR3 has 13 residues. The DNA of the CDR3 is TGCAGTGCCCCGCAGGGGGCGGCGGGCACCATATATTTT. It is translated as CSAPQGAAGTIYF.

V usage is TRBV5-1 and J usage is TRBJ2-2, with 10 bases that match TRBD2. V dropped 4 bases and J dropped 5; count of bases not matched to a gene: 8. The germline V gene encodes CDR1 SGHRS and CDR2 YFSETQ. The CDR3 loop spans 16 amino acids. The chain's CDR3 is CASSVTGTSVTGELFF. CDR3 coding DNA: TGCGCCAGCAGCGTAACCGGGACTAGCGTTACCGGGGAGCTGTTTTTT.

The rearrangement links TRBV19 to TRBJ1-5, with D possibly being TRBD1 (5 bases). This CDR3 contains 16 residues. Germline CDR1 LNHDA, CDR2 SQIVND (reference sequence). V lost 3 bases to trimming and J lost 4 bases, with 16 bases between them. The CDR3 protein is CASSMPGGGGNQPQHF. The CDR3 DNA reads as TGTGCCAGTAGTATGCCGGGCGGGGGAGGTAATCAGCCCCAGCATTTT.

This sequence joins TRBV7-9 and TRBJ2-3, with D perhaps matching TRBD1 or TRBD2 (5 bases each). V dropped 1 base and J dropped 1 base, with 15 bases sitting between them. The V gene's germline CDR1 is SEHNR and CDR2 FQNEAQ (reference sequence). The CDR3 loop spans 17 amino acids. The CDR3 is CASSLGGSSRGTDTQYF. CDR3 sequence (DNA): TGTGCCAGCAGCTTAGGGGGGTCCAGCAGGGGCACAGATACGCAGTATTTT.

This clonotype was observed many times. This rearrangement joins TRBV7-8 to TRBJ1-2; D is undetermined. CDR1 SGHVS and CDR2 FQNEAQ come from the germline V gene. The V gene lost 0 bases and the J gene lost 6 bases, with 8 bases spanning the gap. This CDR3 spans 13 amino acids. The CDR3 loop is CASSLAGNDGYTF. The CDR3 bases are TGTGCCAGCAGCTTAGCGGGGAACGATGGCTACACCTTC.

The chain uses TRBV18 and TRBJ1-2; TRBD1 matches at 7 bases. CDR3 length: 13 amino acids. Germline-derived CDR1 and CDR2 are KGHSH and LQKENI. V dropped 3 bases and J dropped 7; count of bases not matched to a gene: 5. CDR3 DNA sequence: TGTGCCAGCTCACCTCCGGACAGGATTGGCTACACCTTC. Amino acids: CASSPPDRIGYTF.